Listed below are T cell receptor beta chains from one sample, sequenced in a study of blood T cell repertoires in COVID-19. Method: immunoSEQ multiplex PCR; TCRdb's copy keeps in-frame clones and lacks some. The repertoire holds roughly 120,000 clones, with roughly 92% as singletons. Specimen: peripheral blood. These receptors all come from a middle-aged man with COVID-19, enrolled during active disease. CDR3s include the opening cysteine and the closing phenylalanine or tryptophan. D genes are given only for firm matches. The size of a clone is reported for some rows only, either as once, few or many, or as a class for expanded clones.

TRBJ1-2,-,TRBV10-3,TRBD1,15,CAISDQTKDRDGYTF,TGTGCCATCAGTGACCAAACTAAAGACAGGGATGGCTACACCTTC
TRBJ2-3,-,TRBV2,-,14,CASSEGHSADTQYF,TGTGCCAGCAGTGAAGGCCATAGCGCAGATACGCAGTATTTT
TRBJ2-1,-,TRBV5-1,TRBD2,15,CASRALAGAGNEQFF,TGCGCCAGCAGAGCACTAGCGGGAGCTGGCAATGAGCAGTTCTTC
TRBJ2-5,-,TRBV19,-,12,CASSPQGETQYF,TGTGCCAGTAGTCCCCAGGGGGAGACCCAGTACTTC
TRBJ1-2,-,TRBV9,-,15,CASSVDLTANYGYTF,TGTGCCAGCAGCGTGGACCTGACAGCTAACTATGGCTACACCTTC
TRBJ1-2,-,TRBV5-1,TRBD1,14,CASSLDRGSGGYTF,TGCGCCAGCAGCCTCGACAGGGGGTCAGGCGGCTACACCTTC
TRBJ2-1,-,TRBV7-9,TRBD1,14,CASSLAEGADEQFF,TGTGCCAGCAGCTTAGCAGAGGGGGCGGATGAGCAGTTCTTC
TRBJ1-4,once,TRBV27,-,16,CASSSLVWGLVEKLFF,TGTGCCAGCAGTTCCCTTGTCTGGGGGCTTGTTGAAAAACTGTTTTTT
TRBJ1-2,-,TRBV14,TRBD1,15,CASSQDRDRDYGYTF,TGTGCCAGCAGCCAAGATAGGGACAGGGACTATGGCTACACCTTC
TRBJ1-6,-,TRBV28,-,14,CASSFRAARSPLHF,TGTGCCAGCAGTTTTCGAGCGGCCCGGTCACCCCTCCACTTT
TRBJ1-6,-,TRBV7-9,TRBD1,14,CASSLTGANSPLHF,TGTGCCAGCAGCTTGACAGGGGCCAATTCACCCCTCCACTTT
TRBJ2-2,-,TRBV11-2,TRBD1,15,CASRPRQGNTGELFF,TGTGCCAGCAGACCACGACAGGGTAACACCGGGGAGCTGTTTTTT
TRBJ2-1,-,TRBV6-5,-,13,CASSQRQGNEQFF,TGTGCCAGCAGCCAACGGCAGGGGAATGAGCAGTTCTTC
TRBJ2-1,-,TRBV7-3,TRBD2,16,CASSSNGLADYNEQFF,TGTGCCAGCAGCTCAAATGGACTAGCGGACTACAATGAGCAGTTCTTC
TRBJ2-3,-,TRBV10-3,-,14,CAISDVTSTDTQYF,TGTGCCATCAGTGACGTCACTAGCACAGATACGCAGTATTTT
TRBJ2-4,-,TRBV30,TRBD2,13,CAWELAGENIQYF,TGTGCCTGGGAACTAGCGGGAGAAAACATTCAGTACTTC
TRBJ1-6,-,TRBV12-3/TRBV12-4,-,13,CASTATTSSPLHF,TGTGCCAGCACCGCTACGACATCTTCACCCCTCCACTTT
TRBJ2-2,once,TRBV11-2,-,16,CASRPPAGTNTGELFF,TGTGCCAGCAGGCCCCCGGCAGGGACGAACACCGGGGAGCTGTTTTTT
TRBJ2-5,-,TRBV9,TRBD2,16,CASSTHGQRGEETQYF,TGTGCCAGCAGCACCCATGGCCAGCGGGGGGAAGAGACCCAGTACTTC
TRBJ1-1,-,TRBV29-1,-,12,CTIGGVNTEAFF,TGCACCATCGGGGGGGTGAACACTGAAGCTTTCTTT
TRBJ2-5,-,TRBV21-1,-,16,CASSSQDRGPQETQYF,TGTGCCAGCAGCAGTCAAGACAGGGGGCCCCAAGAGACCCAGTACTTC
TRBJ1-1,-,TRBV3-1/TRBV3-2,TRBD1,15,CASSPRQGENTEAFF,TGTGCCAGCAGCCCCCGACAGGGGGAGAACACTGAAGCTTTCTTT
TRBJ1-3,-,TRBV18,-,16,CASSPDGEPSGNTIYF,TGTGCCAGCTCACCAGACGGGGAACCATCCGGAAACACCATATATTTT
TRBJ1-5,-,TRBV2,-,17,CASSYGDNLASNQPQHF,TGTGCCAGCAGTTACGGGGACAATCTCGCTAGCAATCAGCCCCAGCATTTT
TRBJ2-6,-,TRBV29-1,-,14,CSVTGFSGANVLTF,TGCAGCGTAACAGGGTTCTCTGGGGCCAACGTCCTGACTTTC
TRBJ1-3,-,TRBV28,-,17,CASSSPGQLISGNTIYF,TGTGCCAGCAGTTCCCCCGGACAGCTGATCTCTGGAAACACCATATATTTT
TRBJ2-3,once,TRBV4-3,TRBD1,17,CASSQDPGLTGPDTQYF,TGCGCCAGCAGCCAAGATCCCGGACTGACAGGGCCAGATACGCAGTATTTT
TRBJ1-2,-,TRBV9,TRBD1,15,CASSVGNRGGYGYTF,TGTGCCAGCAGCGTAGGCAACCGAGGGGGCTACGGCTACACCTTC
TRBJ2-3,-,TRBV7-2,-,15,CASSRGGRATDTQYF,TGTGCCAGCAGCAGGGGGGGGAGGGCAACAGATACGCAGTATTTT
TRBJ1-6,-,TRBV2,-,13,CASSEVNNSPLHF,TGTGCCAGCAGTGAAGTCAATAATTCACCCCTCCACTTT
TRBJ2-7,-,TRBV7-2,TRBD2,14,CASSLAGGVDEQYF,TGTGCCAGCAGCTTAGCGGGAGGGGTCGACGAGCAGTACTTC
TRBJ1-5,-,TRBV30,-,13,CAWSEGVGQPQHF,TGTGCCTGGTCCGAGGGGGTGGGTCAGCCCCAGCATTTT
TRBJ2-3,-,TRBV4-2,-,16,CASSQGASGLPDTQYF,TGTGCCAGCAGCCAAGGGGCCTCGGGACTTCCAGATACGCAGTATTTT
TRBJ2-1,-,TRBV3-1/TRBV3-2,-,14,CASRPSGSGNEQFF,TGTGCCAGCAGACCTTCCGGGAGTGGGAATGAGCAGTTCTTC
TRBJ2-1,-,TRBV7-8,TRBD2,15,CASSSATTSGSTQFF,TGTGCCAGCAGCTCGGCGACGACTAGCGGGTCTACACAGTTCTTC
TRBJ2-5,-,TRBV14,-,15,CASSQGNWNQETQYF,TGTGCCAGCAGCCAGGGCAACTGGAACCAAGAGACCCAGTACTTC
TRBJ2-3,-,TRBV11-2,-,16,CASSYAGEGDTDTQYF,TGTGCCAGCAGTTACGCGGGAGAGGGGGACACAGATACGCAGTATTTT
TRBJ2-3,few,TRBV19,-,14,CASSSETSTDTQYF,TGTGCCAGTAGTAGCGAGACTAGCACAGATACGCAGTATTTT
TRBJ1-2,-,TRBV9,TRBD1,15,CASSPGQGRLDGYTF,TGTGCCAGCAGCCCGGGACAGGGAAGGCTAGATGGCTACACCTTC
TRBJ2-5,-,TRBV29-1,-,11,CSVPRGETQYF,TGCAGCGTCCCCCGGGGGGAGACCCAGTACTTC
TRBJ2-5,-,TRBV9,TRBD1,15,CASSARTGQQETQYF,TGTGCCAGCAGCGCCCGGACAGGGCAACAAGAGACCCAGTACTTC
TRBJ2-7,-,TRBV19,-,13,CASSQQAAYEQYF,TGTGCCAGTAGTCAACAGGCGGCCTACGAGCAGTACTTC
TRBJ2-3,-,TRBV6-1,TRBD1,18,CASSEWGTGGFWSDTQYF,TGTGCCAGCAGTGAATGGGGGACAGGGGGATTTTGGTCAGATACGCAGTATTTT
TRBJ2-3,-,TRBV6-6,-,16,CASSSPSGGLTDTQYF,TGTGCCAGCAGTTCGCCCTCAGGGGGACTGACAGATACGCAGTATTTT
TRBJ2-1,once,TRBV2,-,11,CASKEEVEQFF,TGTGCCAGCAAGGAGGAGGTAGAGCAGTTCTTC
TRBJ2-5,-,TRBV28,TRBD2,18,CASSPIIFGLAEQETQYF,TGTGCCAGCAGTCCAATTATCTTTGGACTAGCGGAGCAAGAGACCCAGTACTTC
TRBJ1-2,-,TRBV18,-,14,CASSPSLGGDGYTF,TGTGCCAGCTCACCCTCACTCGGCGGGGATGGCTACACCTTC